What follows are 32 T cell receptor beta chains derived from one specimen sequenced in a study of glioma-infiltrating T cells after dendritic cell vaccination. Using immunoSEQ multiplex PCR, the repertoire was profiled, and TCRdb retains in-frame clones only, with some absent. The sample lists about 92,000 clones, approximately 84% occurring once. The sequencing used blood, collected before dendritic cell vaccination. The receptors originated from a human donor with glioblastoma.

The chain uses TRBV2 and TRBJ2-7, with D unresolved. Germline V gene data show CDR1 as SNHLY and CDR2 as FYNNEI. CDR3 size: 14 residues. Trimming removed 0 bases from V and 0 bases from J, with 6 bases in between. CDR3 loop: CASSEAATSYEQYF. Written as DNA, the CDR3 is TGTGCCAGCAGTGAAGCGGCCACCTCCTACGAGCAGTACTTC.

The chain carries TRBV27 and TRBJ1-2, with a possible D match to TRBD1 (6 bases). Trimming took off 4 bases at V and 10 bases at J, with 19 bases between the two ends. From germline, CDR1 is MNHEY and CDR2 SMNVEV (reference sequence). This CDR3 is built from 14 residues. CDR3 in amino acids: CASSSEMGGAIYTF. CDR3 DNA: TGTGCCAGCAGTTCCGAAATGGGGGGGGCCATCTACACCTTC.

This clone was counted only a few times. V and J are TRBV6-5 and TRBJ1-1; 7 bases match TRBD1. V lost 2 bases to trimming and J lost 1 base; unmatched junction nucleotides: 7. Germline CDR1 MNHEY, CDR2 SVGAGI. This CDR3 spans 16 amino acids. The CDR3 DNA is TGTGCCAGCAGTTACCACAGGGGCCGGGCGAACACTGAAGCTTTCTTT. It codes for CASSYHRGRANTEAFF.

The chain joins TRBV5-1 to TRBJ2-3; maybe TRBD1 (6 bases). Trimming removed 0 bases at V and 2 bases at J, with 13 bases between. Per germline, CDR1 SGHRS and CDR2 YFSETQ. The CDR3 consists of 16 residues. The CDR3 loop is CASSLAPGTTTDTQYF. Here the CDR3 DNA reads TGCGCCAGCAGCTTGGCCCCCGGGACAACCACAGATACGCAGTATTTT. Complete variable domain (other parts from reference TRBV5-1 and TRBJ2-3): KAGVTQTPRYLIKTRGQQVTLSCSPISGHRSVSWYQQTPGQGLQFLFEYFSETQRNKGNFPGRFSGRQFSNSRSEMNVSTLELGDSALYLCASSLAPGTTTDTQYFGPGTRLTVL.

J is TRBJ2-2 and V is TRBV12-5; 10 nucleotides align to TRBD2. Germline V CDR1 and CDR2: LGHNT, FRNRAP. V trimming: 3 bases; J trimming: 4 bases; junction bases outside the gene matches: 5. CDR3 length: 16 amino acids. CDR3 sequence reads: CASGFSSGSLTGELFF. The CDR3 DNA sequence: TGTGCTAGTGGTTTTTCTAGCGGGAGTCTCACCGGGGAGCTGTTTTTT. The whole variable domain, filled in from reference TRBV12-5 and TRBJ2-2, reads DARVTQTPRHKVTEMGQEVTMRCQPILGHNTVFWYRQTMMQGLELLAYFRNRAPLDDSGMPKDRFSAEMPDATLATLKIQPSEPRDSAVYFCASGFSSGSLTGELFFGEGSRLTVL.

This chain joins TRBV2 and TRBJ1-4; unclear D gene. Germline CDR1 reads SNHLY; CDR2 reads FYNNEI. The length of the CDR3 is 12 residues. The ends were cut back, 7 bases at V and 6 bases at J, with 9 bases in the middle. The CDR3 loop is CASTGRDEKLFF. The CDR3 coding sequence is TGTGCCAGCACCGGGAGGGATGAAAAACTGTTTTTT.

The chain couples TRBV11-3 to TRBJ2-2, with D possibly matching TRBD1 (5 bases). Germline values: CDR1 SGHNT, CDR2 YENEEA. The ends were cut back, 3 bases at V and 3 bases at J, with 11 bases in the middle. CDR3 length equals 15 residues. The DNA of the CDR3 is TGTGCCAGCAGCTTCGACAGCAGACACACCGGGGAGCTGTTTTTT. Translation gives CASSFDSRHTGELFF.

V is TRBV9 and J is TRBJ2-1, with 9 positions matching TRBD2. The CDR3 is 15 residues long. Looked up from germline, CDR1 is SGDLS and CDR2 is YYNGEE. Losses at the gene ends were 0 bases for V and 8 bases for J; bases not matched to a gene: 6. The CDR3: CASSVEAGGRYEQFF. The CDR3 region has the DNA TGTGCCAGCAGCGTAGAGGCGGGAGGGCGGTATGAGCAGTTCTTC.

This sequence joins TRBV7-9 and TRBJ1-5; D is unclear. V was trimmed by 7 bases and J by 5 bases, leaving 12 bases between them. In germline, CDR1 is SEHNR, CDR2 FQNEAQ (reference sequence). The CDR3 consists of 13 residues. This CDR3 reads CASTLAQDQPQHF. In nucleotides, the CDR3 is TGTGCCAGCACCTTGGCCCAGGATCAGCCCCAGCATTTT.

CDR3 in amino acids: CASSSGQGSEFF. As DNA, the CDR3 is TGCGCCAGCAGCTCAGGACAGGGATCTGAGTTCTTC. V and J are TRBV5-1 and TRBJ2-1, with 8 bases identical to TRBD1. The junction had 7 bases not matched to a gene; V was cut back by 3 bases and J by 14 bases. Germline V gives CDR1 SGHRS, CDR2 YFSETQ. The CDR3 length is 12 residues. Using reference TRBV5-1 and TRBJ2-1 for the parts outside the CDR3, the full variable domain is KAGVTQTPRYLIKTRGQQVTLSCSPISGHRSVSWYQQTPGQGLQFLFEYFSETQRNKGNFPGRFSGRQFSNSRSEMNVSTLELGDSALYLCASSSGQGSEFFGPGTRLTVL.

The rearrangement uses TRBV5-6 and TRBJ2-1, with 9 bases that match TRBD2. V dropped 0 bases and J dropped 1; count of bases not matched to a gene: 8. The CDR3 is made up of 18 amino acids. In germline, CDR1 is SGHDT, CDR2 YYEEEE. This chain's CDR3 is CASSLGLAGSKSYNEQFF. CDR3 nucleotide sequence: TGTGCCAGCAGCTTGGGTCTAGCGGGGAGTAAGTCCTACAATGAGCAGTTCTTC.

This sequence joins TRBV7-9 and TRBJ2-2; D call uncertain. The CDR3 covers 17 residues. Trimming took off 5 bases at V and 5 bases at J, with 21 bases between the two ends. Germline CDR1 and CDR2: SEHNR and FQNEAQ (reference sequence). CDR3 bases: TGTGCCAGCAGCCCCCCTACCCCCCGAACTGGTACCGGGGAGCTGTTTTTT. Translated, it gives CASSPPTPRTGTGELFF.

The chain couples TRBV4-1 to TRBJ1-1; a possible D gene is TRBD1 (5 bases). CDR3 length equals 15 residues. Trimming removed 1 base at V and 1 base at J, with 10 bases between. The germline V gene has CDR1 MGHRA and CDR2 YSYEKL. This chain's CDR3 is CASSQVPQGNTEAFF. For the CDR3, the DNA is TGCGCCAGCAGCCAAGTCCCCCAGGGGAACACTGAAGCTTTCTTT.

The rearrangement joins TRBV5-1 to TRBJ1-2; the match to TRBD1 covers 10 bases. Trimming removed 0 bases from V and 6 bases from J; junction bases left unmatched: 5. Germline-derived CDR1 and CDR2 are SGHRS and YFSETQ. The CDR3 consists of 15 residues. This chain's CDR3 is CASSLGTGGGNGYTF. Written as DNA, the CDR3 is TGCGCCAGCAGCTTGGGGACAGGGGGAGGAAATGGCTACACCTTC. Together with reference TRBV5-1 and TRBJ1-2, the CDR3 gives the full variable domain: KAGVTQTPRYLIKTRGQQVTLSCSPISGHRSVSWYQQTPGQGLQFLFEYFSETQRNKGNFPGRFSGRQFSNSRSEMNVSTLELGDSALYLCASSLGTGGGNGYTFGSGTRLTVV.

The genes are TRBV27 and TRBJ1-1; 7 bases align to TRBD1. The CDR3 is made up of 15 amino acids. Looked up from germline, CDR1 is MNHEY and CDR2 is SMNVEV (reference sequence). Unmatched junction bases numbered 10, after V lost 5 bases and J lost 4 bases. In DNA, the CDR3 is TGTGCCAGCAGTCCGGGACAGATCTATAGCACTGAAGCTTTCTTT. Translating gives CASSPGQIYSTEAFF.

J is TRBJ1-1 and V is TRBV30; D gene ambiguous. Germline CDR1 is GTSNPN and CDR2 is SVGIG (reference sequence). V lost 0 bases and J 0 bases, leaving 5 bases between the germline ends. CDR3 length equals 13 residues. The CDR3 DNA follows: TGTGCCTGGAGTGTGCAGTTGAACACTGAAGCTTTCTTT. This encodes CAWSVQLNTEAFF.

This clone was observed a single time. V and J are TRBV25-1 and TRBJ1-1, with a possible D match to TRBD1 (5 bases). The CDR3 runs 13 residues. V shed 5 bases and J shed 1 base, with 8 bases lying between them. Per germline, CDR1 MGHDK and CDR2 SYGVNS. The CDR3 reads CASSPGPNTEAFF. The CDR3 DNA follows: TGTGCCAGCAGTCCAGGGCCGAACACTGAAGCTTTCTTT.

This chain uses TRBV7-8 with TRBJ2-5; TRBD2 matches 10 bases. Germline lookup yields CDR1 SGHVS and CDR2 FQNEAQ. The length of the CDR3 is 15 residues. J gave up 5 bases and V 3 bases, and 6 bases lay outside the gene matches. As DNA, the CDR3 is TGTGCCAGCAGCTTTAGGAGCGGGGGGGCGGAGACCCAGTACTTC. Protein sequence: CASSFRSGGAETQYF.

A note on this clone: Other DNA sequences in the sample encode the same CDR3. V is TRBV5-1 and J is TRBJ2-1; D unclear. Trimming stripped 1 base from V and 6 bases from J, with 2 bases between. CDR1 SGHRS and CDR2 YFSETQ come from the germline V gene. The CDR3 spans 11 residues. The CDR3 loop reads CASSLLNEQFF. CDR3 DNA: TGCGCCAGCAGCTTGCTCAATGAGCAGTTCTTC.

The CDR3 protein is CASSQDRLNSPLHF. CDR3 DNA sequence: TGTGCCAGCTCACAGGACAGACTTAATTCACCCCTCCACTTT. The J gene is TRBJ1-6, the V gene TRBV18; D perhaps matches TRBD1 (6 bases). Germline V gene sequence: CDR1 KGHSH, CDR2 LQKENI. The CDR3 covers 14 residues. V lost 4 bases, J lost 6 bases, and 10 bases lay in between.

This chain links TRBV6-4 with TRBJ2-1; D perhaps matches TRBD1 (5 bases). The CDR3 has 14 amino acids. Germline V CDR1 and CDR2: MRHNA, SNTAGT. Trimming removed 1 base from V and 10 bases from J, with 14 bases in between. CDR3 in DNA: TGTGCCAGCAGTGACTACCACGGACACACCGAGCAGTTCTTC. Its protein product is CASSDYHGHTEQFF.

The CDR3 DNA is TGTGCCAGCAGCCCCGACAGGGTGTGGGAGAACACTGAAGCTTTCTTT. It codes for CASSPDRVWENTEAFF. This chain connects TRBV7-9 to TRBJ1-1; 7 positions agree with TRBD1. V shed 5 bases and J 1 base; nucleotides not matched to a gene: 10. CDR1 is SEHNR, CDR2 FQNEAQ, per germline (reference sequence). The CDR3 extends over 16 amino acids.

The chain links TRBV7-2 to TRBJ2-4; 10 bases are shared with TRBD2. Germline V gives CDR1 SGHTA, CDR2 FQGNSA. The CDR3 totals 12 residues. With V trimmed by 5 bases and J by 11 bases, 3 bases remained unmatched. CDR3 amino acids: CASSALAGVQYF. CDR3 bases: TGTGCCAGCAGCGCTCTAGCGGGGGTTCAGTACTTC.

This sequence joins TRBV27 and TRBJ1-5, with TRBD1 as a possible D gene (5 bases). Looked up from germline, CDR1 is MNHEY and CDR2 is SMNVEV (reference sequence). The CDR3 has 13 residues. Deletions cut 5 bases from V and 4 bases from J, with 9 bases between. The CDR3 DNA reads as TGTGCCAGCAGTCTGGGGACTAATCAGCCCCAGCATTTT. As protein: CASSLGTNQPQHF.

This clone turned up a few times. Here the CDR3 DNA reads TGTGCCACCAGCCCGAACGTGGGGGGCGAGCAGTACTTC. Protein: CATSPNVGGEQYF. V and J are TRBV15 and TRBJ2-7; D may be TRBD2 (6 bases). V shed 5 bases and J shed 6 bases, with 14 bases lying between them. Per germline, CDR1 LNHNV and CDR2 YYDKDF (reference sequence). The length of the CDR3 is 13 residues.

The V call is TRBV11-2, the J call TRBJ2-7; 13 bases align to TRBD2. Trimming cost V 4 bases and J 3 bases; bases outside gene matches: 9. Germline-derived CDR1 and CDR2 are SGHAT and FQNNGV. This CDR3 is built from 17 residues. The CDR3 DNA reads as TGTGCCAGCAGCTCAGGACTAGCGGGAGCGTCTTTCTACGAGCAGTACTTC. It yields the protein CASSSGLAGASFYEQYF.

The chain is built from TRBV27 and TRBJ1-1; 8 bases line up with TRBD1. CDR3 size: 16 residues. Trimming took 4 bases from V and 0 from J; bases not matched to a gene: 7. CDR1 is MNHEY, CDR2 SMNVEV, per germline (reference sequence). The CDR3: CASSSRQGTMNTEAFF. The CDR3 DNA reads TGTGCCAGCAGTTCTAGACAGGGGACGATGAACACTGAAGCTTTCTTT.

This chain joins TRBV9 and TRBJ2-1; 8 bases agree with TRBD2. The CDR3 runs to 17 residues. Germline CDR1 SGDLS, CDR2 YYNGEE. V lost 3 bases and J lost 0; bases outside the gene matches: 8. The CDR3: CASSGSPGGSSYNEQFF. CDR3 nucleotide sequence: TGTGCCAGCAGCGGATCCCCGGGGGGGAGCTCCTACAATGAGCAGTTCTTC. The whole variable domain, filled in from reference TRBV9 and TRBJ2-1, reads DSGVTQTPKHLITATGQRVTLRCSPRSGDLSVYWYQQSLDQGLQFLIQYYNGEERAKGNILERFSAQQFPDLHSELNLSSLELGDSALYFCASSGSPGGSSYNEQFFGPGTRLTVL.

V is TRBV7-2 and J is TRBJ1-6; 8 positions match TRBD1. This CDR3 is 17 amino acids long. The J segment lost 9 bases and the V segment lost 5 bases, leaving 15 bases of the junction unmatched. Germline V gives CDR1 SGHTA, CDR2 FQGNSA. The CDR3 sequence: CASSPRTGFTFGSPLHF. Written as DNA, the CDR3 is TGTGCCAGCAGCCCGAGGACAGGGTTTACGTTTGGTTCACCCCTCCACTTT. The whole variable domain, filled in from reference TRBV7-2 and TRBJ1-6, reads GAGVSQSPSNKVTEKGKDVELRCDPISGHTALYWYRQSLGQGLEFLIYFQGNSAPDKSGLPSDRFSAERTGGSVSTLTIQRTQQEDSAVYLCASSPRTGFTFGSPLHFGNGTRLTVT.

The V call is TRBV19, the J call TRBJ2-7, with a possible D match to TRBD1 (5 bases). CDR1 and CDR2 (germline): LNHDA, SQIVND (reference sequence). The CDR3 consists of 12 residues. The ends were cut back, 6 bases at V and 4 bases at J, with 10 bases in the middle. The CDR3 sequence: CASRDTKYEQYF. CDR3 nucleotides: TGTGCCAGTAGGGACACTAAATACGAGCAGTACTTC.

The chain joins TRBV30 to TRBJ2-2; 7 bases line up with TRBD1. V was clipped by 2 bases and J by 1 base; unmatched bases: 1. Germline-derived CDR1 and CDR2 are GTSNPN and SVGIG (reference sequence). The CDR3 is 14 amino acids. The CDR3 sequence: CAWSRQGNTGELFF. The CDR3 bases are TGTGCCTGGAGTCGACAGGGGAACACCGGGGAGCTGTTTTTT.

The rearrangement joins TRBV27 to TRBJ1-1; D not resolved. The CDR3 covers 15 residues. Germline V gene sequence: CDR1 MNHEY, CDR2 SMNVEV (reference sequence). V lost 3 bases and J lost 5, with 16 bases in between. The CDR3 sequence: CASSFTGMKGTEAFF. CDR3 DNA: TGTGCCAGCAGTTTCACCGGGATGAAGGGTACTGAAGCTTTCTTT.